The rows below give T cell receptor beta chains drawn from one sample of a study of lymphopenia after photon versus proton radiotherapy. Method: immunoSEQ multiplex PCR; TCRdb's copy keeps in-frame clones and lacks some. The sample lists 150,000 to 200,000 clones, 88% occurring once. The sample was peripheral blood, taken from a patient treated with photon-based radiotherapy. These receptors were obtained from a man aged 50 to 60 with gastric cancer. The CDR3 runs from the conserved cysteine through the conserved F or W. The D gene is left open where the match is weak. Clone size is given for some rows only: seen once, a few or many times, or a class if the clone is expanded.

V,size,D,J,DNA,CDR3
TRBV5-1,.,TRBD1,TRBJ1-1,TGCGCCAGCAGAAACTCCGGGACAGGGGGAAGTAGGACTGAAGCTTTCTTT,CASRNSGTGGSRTEAFF
TRBV27,.,.,TRBJ2-3,TGTGCCAGCAGTACCTGGGGGGGCGGGACAGATACGCAGTATTTT,CASSTWGGGTDTQYF
TRBV19,.,TRBD2,TRBJ2-2,TGTGCCAGTAGCGGACTAGCTTCGATCGGGAACACCGGGGAGCTGTTTTTT,CASSGLASIGNTGELFF
TRBV5-1,.,.,TRBJ2-7,TGCGCCAGCAGCTTGGAGCAGGGCTACGAGCAGTACTTC,CASSLEQGYEQYF
TRBV11-2,.,TRBD1,TRBJ2-7,TGTGCCAGCAGCGGCAACAGGGGGCTGGGTGAGCAGTACTTC,CASSGNRGLGEQYF
TRBV6-5,once,.,TRBJ1-1,TGTGCCAGCAGTTACCGCGGGGGCGCGAGCACTGAAGCTTTCTTT,CASSYRGGASTEAFF
TRBV5-1,.,.,TRBJ1-1,TGCGCCAGCAGCTTGACCGGGAACACTGAAGCTTTCTTT,CASSLTGNTEAFF
TRBV6-5,.,TRBD2,TRBJ2-3,TGTGCCAGCAGTTACTCAAGCGGGGGGAGCACAGATACGCAGTATTTT,CASSYSSGGSTDTQYF
TRBV7-8,.,.,TRBJ2-7,TGTGCCAGCAGCGCGGGACTCTACGAGCAGTACTTC,CASSAGLYEQYF
TRBV29-1,few,.,TRBJ1-1,TGCAGCGTTGGACGGAAGACTGAAGCTTTCTTT,CSVGRKTEAFF
TRBV10-2,.,TRBD2,TRBJ2-7,TGCGCCAGCCGGGGTAGCGGGAGGGCCCACGAGCAGTACTTC,CASRGSGRAHEQYF
TRBV9,.,.,TRBJ1-3,TGTGCCAGCAGCGTAATTAGCTCTGGAAACACCATATATTTT,CASSVISSGNTIYF
TRBV19,.,.,TRBJ2-7,TGTGCCAGTAGTGAGGAGGACAGCTCCTACGAGCAGTACTTC,CASSEEDSSYEQYF
TRBV20-1,.,.,TRBJ2-7,TGCAGTGCTAGTCGCGGCGACGAGCAGTACTTC,CSASRGDEQYF
TRBV4-1,.,TRBD1,TRBJ2-7,TGCGCCAGCAGCCAAGAGGGGCAGGGGGCCTACGAGCAGTACTTC,CASSQEGQGAYEQYF
TRBV11-2,.,TRBD2,TRBJ2-5,TGTGCCAGCAGCTTAGGGACTAGCGGGAGAGGCGGGTATGAGACCCAGTACTTC,CASSLGTSGRGGYETQYF
TRBV29-1,.,.,TRBJ2-1,TGCAGCGGAATAACGGGAGACCGCAATGAGCAGTTCTTC,CSGITGDRNEQFF
TRBV5-4,.,.,TRBJ2-4,TGTGCCAGCAGTACAGGTTCCCGTCTAGCCAAAAACATTCAGTACTTC,CASSTGSRLAKNIQYF
TRBV30,.,.,TRBJ1-5,TGTGCCTGGAGCAAGGGACCCCTGGAAGAGCGGGGCGGGCCCCAGCATTTT,CAWSKGPLEERGGPQHF
TRBV28,.,.,TRBJ1-1,TGTGCCAGCAAAATGGGGGTTAGTACTGAAGCTTTCTTT,CASKMGVSTEAFF
TRBV6-1,.,.,TRBJ2-7,TGTGCCAGCAGGGAGACAGCCTCCTACGAGCAGTACTTC,CASRETASYEQYF
TRBV11-2,.,TRBD2,TRBJ2-3,TGTGCCAGCAGTCGAAGGCTAGCGGGGCTCGGGGATACGCAGTATTTT,CASSRRLAGLGDTQYF
TRBV25-1,.,.,TRBJ1-1,TGTGCCAGCAGTGAGGTTGTCGGCACTGAAGCTTTCTTT,CASSEVVGTEAFF
TRBV19,.,TRBD2,TRBJ2-3,TGTGCCAGTAGTATAAGGTCTGGAACTCGACTAGCGGGGACATCTAGCACAGATACGCAGTATTTT,CASSIRSGTRLAGTSSTDTQYF
TRBV7-2,.,.,TRBJ1-2,TGTGCCAGCAGATCAAGGGGGAAGGTTGAAGACTATGGCTACACCTTC,CASRSRGKVEDYGYTF
TRBV25-1,.,.,TRBJ2-1,TGTGCCAGCAGTGGGGTGGTGGGAAATGAGCAGTTCTTC,CASSGVVGNEQFF
TRBV28,.,TRBD2,TRBJ2-1,TGTGCCAGCATTAGCGGGGAGGGGGTCTCCTACAATGAGCAGTTCTTC,CASISGEGVSYNEQFF
TRBV11-2,.,.,TRBJ2-2,TGTGCCAGCAGCTTAGTTGTGAACACCGGGGAGCTGTTTTTT,CASSLVVNTGELFF
TRBV6-4,.,TRBD1,TRBJ1-4,TGTGCCAGCAGGGAGGGACAGGCGGACGGTGAAAAACTGTTTTTT,CASREGQADGEKLFF
TRBV6-5,.,.,TRBJ1-1,TGTGCCAGCAGGATACTTCCCCGCACTGAAGCTTTCTTT,CASRILPRTEAFF
TRBV5-1,.,TRBD2,TRBJ2-7,TGCGCCAGCAGCTTGGTGGCTGTGGGAGGGGTGCACGAGCAGTACTTC,CASSLVAVGGVHEQYF
TRBV19,.,TRBD1,TRBJ1-2,TGTGCCAGTAGTAACCGACAGGGGGCTGGCTACACCTTC,CASSNRQGAGYTF
TRBV28,once,.,TRBJ1-2,TGTGCCAGCAGTTCAACAGGGCACGGGGGGTATGGCTACACCTTC,CASSSTGHGGYGYTF
TRBV7-8,once,TRBD1,TRBJ2-6,TGTGCCAGCAGCCCCCAAGGGACAGGGGTAACGGGGGCCAACGTCCTGACTTTC,CASSPQGTGVTGANVLTF
TRBV28,.,.,TRBJ2-2,TGTGCCAGCCTCACAACGAACACCGGGGAGCTGTTTTTT,CASLTTNTGELFF
TRBV28,.,.,TRBJ2-2,TGTGCCAGCAGTTTTATTAGAACGAACACCGGGGAGCTGTTTTTT,CASSFIRTNTGELFF
TRBV30,.,.,TRBJ1-2,TGTGCCTGGAGCCCGGACCGCGATAACTATGGCTACACCTTC,CAWSPDRDNYGYTF
TRBV5-4,.,.,TRBJ1-1,TGTGCCAGCAGCTCTGACACGCCGGGTCCGAACACTGAAGCTTTCTTT,CASSSDTPGPNTEAFF
TRBV27,few,.,TRBJ1-5,TGTGCCAGCAGTCCAGCATATAGCAATCAGCCCCAGCATTTT,CASSPAYSNQPQHF
TRBV5-6,.,.,TRBJ2-5,TGTGCCAGCAGCTTGCCCACAGGGACCCAAGAGACCCAGTACTTC,CASSLPTGTQETQYF
TRBV5-6,.,.,TRBJ2-5,TGTGCCAGCAGCTTCAGAAACCTGTACCAAGAGACCCAGTACTTC,CASSFRNLYQETQYF
TRBV9,.,TRBD1,TRBJ1-1,TGTGCCAGCAGCACAACAGGGGGTTCGAACACTGAAGCTTTCTTT,CASSTTGGSNTEAFF
TRBV10-3,once,.,TRBJ1-1,TGTGCCATCAACGGTGGACAGATGAACACTGAAGCTTTCTTT,CAINGGQMNTEAFF
TRBV19,.,.,TRBJ1-5,TGTGCCAGTAGTATAGAGTATAATGGGGTCAATCAGCCCCAGCATTTT,CASSIEYNGVNQPQHF
TRBV29-1,once,.,TRBJ2-7,TGCAGCGTTGATCGGGCAGGGACCTACGAGCAGTACTTC,CSVDRAGTYEQYF
TRBV6-6,.,.,TRBJ2-2,TGTGCCAGCAGACTCACCGGGGAGCTGTTTTTT,CASRLTGELFF
TRBV15,.,.,TRBJ2-7,TGTGCCACCAGCCCGGAAGGACGGGAGCTCTTGGGAGAGCAGTACTTC,CATSPEGRELLGEQYF
TRBV4-2,.,.,TRBJ2-7,TGTGCCAGCAGCCTCCGGCGGGACATCCTCCTTTCCTACGAGCAGTACTTC,CASSLRRDILLSYEQYF
TRBV27,.,.,TRBJ1-5,TGTGCCAGCAGCCTCCTGGCGGGGCTGAATCAGCCCCAGCATTTT,CASSLLAGLNQPQHF
TRBV28,.,.,TRBJ2-7,TGTGCCAGCAGCCCCATTATGGGCAGGGACCCATCCTACGAGCAGTACTTC,CASSPIMGRDPSYEQYF
TRBV7-9,.,.,TRBJ2-7,TGTGCCAGCAGCTTAATTACAGGTAGCGAGCAGTACTTC,CASSLITGSEQYF
TRBV5-6,.,.,TRBJ1-4,TGTGCCAGCAGCTTGGGCTCCGGGCCGGAAAAACTGTTTTTT,CASSLGSGPEKLFF
TRBV28,.,TRBD1,TRBJ1-2,TGTGCCGGCCGGGACAGGGATTCTTTTGGCTACACCTTC,CAGRDRDSFGYTF
TRBV28,.,.,TRBJ2-7,TGTCGTTGCGGGGACTCATACTTC,CRCGDSYF
TRBV14,.,.,TRBJ1-3,TGTGCCAGCAGTCTATTCTCTGGAAACACCATATATTTT,CASSLFSGNTIYF
TRBV6-6,.,.,TRBJ1-2,TGTGCCAGCAGTTACCGCACTCGGGAATATGGCTACACCTTC,CASSYRTREYGYTF
TRBV13,.,TRBD2,TRBJ2-1,TGTGCCAGCAGTCACCGCCCTAGCGGGTTGTACAATGAGCAGTTCTTC,CASSHRPSGLYNEQFF
TRBV2,.,.,TRBJ2-2,TGTGCCAGCAGTCGACTCAGGGATTCCGGGGAGCTGTTTTTT,CASSRLRDSGELFF
TRBV6-1,once,TRBD1,TRBJ2-2,TGTGCCAGCAGTGATCCCGGGACAGCGAACACCGGGGAGCTGTTTTTT,CASSDPGTANTGELFF
TRBV7-9,.,TRBD1,TRBJ2-3,TGTGCCAGCAGTGGGACAGGGGGGACAGATACGCAGTATTTT,CASSGTGGTDTQYF